Below, 20 T cell receptor beta chains from the same sample are listed, as sequenced in a study of T cells in Graves' hyperthyroidism and ophthalmopathy. The source material, RNA transcripts, was used to amplify TCR beta CDR3 regions. Primed by the HTBI set, a first-round RT-PCR was run on the TCR CDR3. MiXCR, applied by TCRdb to the multiplex PCR reads, yields one record per CDR3 protein. The sample contains around 720,000 distinct CDR3 sequences, roughly a third of which appear only once. Material for sequencing was blood. The receptors derive from a woman between 40 and 50 years old with Graves' hyperthyroidism.

The V and J genes are TRBV14 and TRBJ1-3; D not certain. This CDR3 region has 16 residues. CDR1 is SGHDN, CDR2 FVKESK, per germline. Trimming left V 1 base short and J 0 bases short, with 10 bases between. As DNA, the CDR3 is TGTGCCAGCAGCCAAGTGCCGGGGTACTCTGGAAACACCATATATTTT. Translated, it gives CASSQVPGYSGNTIYF.

This clonotype was recorded a few times. The chain combines TRBV28 with TRBJ1-5, with 8 positions matching TRBD1. The CDR3 runs 17 residues. Germline lookup yields CDR1 MDHEN and CDR2 SYDVKM. V was clipped by 5 bases and J by 6 bases; unmatched bases: 15. CDR3 residues: CASSKMSGGEIGQPQHF. The CDR3 DNA follows: TGTGCCAGCAGTAAGATGTCAGGGGGCGAGATTGGTCAGCCCCAGCATTTT.

This clonotype was seen at least ten times. This chain links TRBV12-3 or TRBV12-4 with TRBJ1-6; D remains ambiguous. Trimming stripped 3 bases from V and 6 bases from J, with 12 bases between. The CDR3 is 15 residues long. DNA for the CDR3: TGTGCCAGCAGTTTCGGCGGCCGGGGTAATTCACCCCTCCACTTT. Translated, it gives CASSFGGRGNSPLHF.

This chain uses TRBV7-8 with TRBJ1-4; D gene unclear. The V gene lost 6 bases and the J gene lost 7 bases, with 24 bases spanning the gap. The CDR3 is 17 residues long. Germline CDR1 and CDR2: SGHVS and FQNEAQ. CDR3 DNA sequence: TGTGCCAGCAGTTTGTCCGCGGGAAACCTACGTTCTGAAAAACTGTTTTTT. Amino acid sequence: CASSLSAGNLRSEKLFF. The variable domain in full, with the rest retrieved from reference TRBV7-8 and TRBJ1-4, is GAGVSQSPRYKVAKRGQDVALRCDPISGHVSLFWYQQALGQGPEFLTYFQNEAQLDKSGLPSDRFFAERPEGSVSTLKIQRTQQEDSAVYLCASSLSAGNLRSEKLFFGSGTQLSVL.

In this sample, this clonotype turned up a few times. The rearrangement joins TRBV7-2 to TRBJ1-6; weak D call: TRBD1 (5 bases). Per germline, CDR1 SGHTA and CDR2 FQGNSA. Trimming shortened V by 1 base and J by 2 bases, and 9 bases separated the two germline ends. The CDR3 is 16 residues long. CDR3 sequence reads: CASSLGQPAYNSPLHF. CDR3 bases: TGTGCCAGCAGCTTAGGACAGCCAGCCTATAATTCACCCCTCCACTTT.

This chain connects TRBV18 to TRBJ2-5; D gene ambiguous. Germline-derived CDR1 and CDR2 are KGHSH and LQKENI. V was trimmed by 6 bases and J by 4 bases, leaving 9 bases between them. This CDR3 contains 12 residues. The CDR3 protein is CASSPARETQYF. CDR3 DNA: TGTGCCAGCTCCCCCGCCAGAGAGACCCAGTACTTC.

This clonotype was picked up many times. The chain has TRBV5-4 and TRBJ1-6, with a weak D call TRBD1 (6 bases). The CDR3 runs to 15 residues. Germline CDR1 SGHNT, CDR2 YYREEE (reference sequence). The V end lost 4 bases, the J end lost 7 bases, and 15 bases lay between the germline ends. In DNA form, the CDR3 reads TGTGCCAGCAGCCTTGGGGACACGGGAAATTCACCCCTCCACTTT. This translates into CASSLGDTGNSPLHF.

The V and J genes are TRBV20-1 and TRBJ2-3; D is perhaps TRBD2 (5 bases). Trimming shortened V by 2 bases and J by 6 bases, and 9 bases separated the two germline ends. Per germline, CDR1 DFQATT and CDR2 SNEGSKA (reference sequence). The CDR3 spans 12 residues. The CDR3 sequence is CSARLAKDTQYF. The CDR3 coding sequence is TGCAGTGCTAGATTAGCGAAGGATACGCAGTATTTT.

In the case of this clonotype: This clone may be a read error of a much larger clone one base away. The CDR3 DNA reads as TGTGCCAGCAGCAAAAGGACTAGCGGGGGAGAGACCCAGTACTTC. It codes for CASSKRTSGGETQYF. The rearrangement joins TRBV7-2 to TRBJ2-5, with 13 bases matching TRBD2. This CDR3 has 15 amino acids. CDR1 SGHTA and CDR2 FQGNSA come from the germline V gene. The trim removed 5 bases at V and 4 bases at J, leaving 4 bases unmatched.

This clonotype was observed a handful of times. The chain carries TRBV27 and TRBJ1-2, with 8 bases aligning to TRBD1. This CDR3 region has 13 residues. The V segment lost 4 bases and the J segment 8 bases; nucleotides outside the gene matches: 6. Germline V gene lookup returns CDR1 MNHEY and CDR2 SMNVEV (reference sequence). As DNA, the CDR3 is TGTGCCAGCAGTTGGGTGACAGGGGACGGCTACACCTTC. Protein: CASSWVTGDGYTF.

This clonotype turned up a few times. The V call is TRBV5-4, the J call TRBJ1-1; perhaps TRBD1 as D (6 bases). With 0 bases removed from V and 1 base from J, the gap between germline ends came to 16 bases. Germline CDR1 SGHNT, CDR2 YYREEE (reference sequence). The CDR3 is 17 residues long. Here the CDR3 DNA reads TGTGCCAGCAGCTTGGGGAATACAGGGTGGTGGAACACTGAAGCTTTCTTT. As protein: CASSLGNTGWWNTEAFF.

Concerning this clonotype: It is likely a read error, because the conserved phenylalanine at the end of the CDR3 is missing. The DNA is omitted, as the CDR3 cannot be located on it reliably, and the CDR3 follows TCRdb's listing. V gene TRBV29-1 combines with J gene TRBJ2-5; the DNA was not used to check the table's D call, TRBD1. The CDR3 totals 11 residues, both ends included. Per germline, CDR1 SQVTM and CDR2 ANQGSEA. Here the CDR3 reads CSVGDRDRPTL.

This clonotype came up many times. This rearrangement joins TRBV29-1 to TRBJ1-4; tentative D call: TRBD1 (6 bases). Germline V CDR1 and CDR2: SQVTM, ANQGSEA. V was shortened by 7 bases and J by 4 bases, with 13 bases between the two germline ends. The CDR3 runs to 13 residues. The CDR3 DNA is TGCAGCGCCCGAGGGGGAGGTAATGAAAAACTGTTTTTT. It is translated as CSARGGGNEKLFF. The variable domain in full, completed from reference TRBV29-1 and TRBJ1-4, reads SAVISQKPSRDICQRGTSLTIQCQVDSQVTMMFWYRQQPGQSLTLIATANQGSEATYESGFVIDKFPISRPNLTFSTLTVSNMSPEDSSIYLCSARGGGNEKLFFGSGTQLSVL.

The V and J genes are TRBV5-1 and TRBJ2-2; 8 nucleotides match TRBD1. Germline CDR1 reads SGHRS; CDR2 reads YFSETQ. V gave up 6 bases and J gave up 5 bases; unmatched junction bases: 12. The CDR3 is 16 residues long. CDR3 in amino acids: CASTLANDRGTGELFF. Here the CDR3 DNA reads TGCGCCAGCACCCTGGCGAATGACAGGGGTACCGGGGAGCTGTTTTTT.

This clonotype has just a few counts. This chain connects TRBV19 to TRBJ1-2; a possible D gene is TRBD1 (5 bases). Trimming cost V 1 base and J 4 bases, with 10 bases left between them. There are 14 residues in the CDR3. Germline V gene lookup returns CDR1 LNHDA and CDR2 SQIVND (reference sequence). The CDR3 sequence is CASSIGGGGYGYTF. CDR3 nucleotide sequence: TGTGCCAGTAGTATAGGGGGGGGAGGCTATGGCTACACCTTC.

The table lists this clonotype with a few counts. This chain connects TRBV10-3 to TRBJ2-7; TRBD1 or TRBD2 may be the D gene (5 bases each). Germline CDR1 is ENHRY and CDR2 is SYGVKD. With 4 bases removed from V and 0 bases from J, the gap between germline ends came to 13 bases. This CDR3 region has 15 residues. Here the CDR3 reads CAISGGNAGSYEQYF. CDR3 DNA sequence: TGTGCCATCAGTGGGGGGAACGCGGGCTCCTACGAGCAGTACTTC.

The table lists this clonotype with many counts. V usage is TRBV7-2 and J usage is TRBJ1-4; maybe TRBD1 (5 bases). V shed 6 bases and J shed 8 bases, with 16 bases lying between them. The CDR3 has 14 amino acids. Germline CDR1 is SGHTA and CDR2 is FQGNSA. The CDR3 DNA reads as TGTGCCAGCAGACCTTCTGCGACAGTCGAAAAACTGTTTTTT. It codes for CASRPSATVEKLFF.

The rearrangement uses TRBV6-5 and TRBJ1-2; TRBD1 is a possible D gene (5 bases). CDR1 and CDR2 (germline): MNHEY, SVGAGI. The V and J ends lost 8 bases and 8 bases respectively, with 15 bases between them. The CDR3 spans 12 residues. The CDR3 protein is CASSSGVPGYTF. The CDR3 nucleotides are TGTGCCAGCTCCTCGGGGGTACCGGGCTACACCTTC.

V usage is TRBV18 and J usage is TRBJ1-2; D is unresolved. Germline assignment: CDR1 KGHSH and CDR2 LQKENI. This CDR3 comprises 16 residues. The V and J ends lost 5 bases and 3 bases respectively, with 19 bases between them. CDR3 protein: CASSTTYGRVDYGYTF. CDR3 bases: TGTGCCAGCTCAACAACGTATGGTAGGGTTGACTATGGCTACACCTTC.

The sample holds a few counts of this clonotype. V usage is TRBV24-1 and J usage is TRBJ1-1; TRBD1 matches 7 bases. V gave up 8 bases and J gave up 5 bases; unmatched junction bases: 7. Germline V gene lookup returns CDR1 KGHDR and CDR2 SFDVKD. The CDR3 length is 13 residues. The chain's CDR3 is CATKRTGGTEAFF. The CDR3 region has the DNA TGTGCCACCAAAAGGACAGGAGGAACTGAAGCTTTCTTT.